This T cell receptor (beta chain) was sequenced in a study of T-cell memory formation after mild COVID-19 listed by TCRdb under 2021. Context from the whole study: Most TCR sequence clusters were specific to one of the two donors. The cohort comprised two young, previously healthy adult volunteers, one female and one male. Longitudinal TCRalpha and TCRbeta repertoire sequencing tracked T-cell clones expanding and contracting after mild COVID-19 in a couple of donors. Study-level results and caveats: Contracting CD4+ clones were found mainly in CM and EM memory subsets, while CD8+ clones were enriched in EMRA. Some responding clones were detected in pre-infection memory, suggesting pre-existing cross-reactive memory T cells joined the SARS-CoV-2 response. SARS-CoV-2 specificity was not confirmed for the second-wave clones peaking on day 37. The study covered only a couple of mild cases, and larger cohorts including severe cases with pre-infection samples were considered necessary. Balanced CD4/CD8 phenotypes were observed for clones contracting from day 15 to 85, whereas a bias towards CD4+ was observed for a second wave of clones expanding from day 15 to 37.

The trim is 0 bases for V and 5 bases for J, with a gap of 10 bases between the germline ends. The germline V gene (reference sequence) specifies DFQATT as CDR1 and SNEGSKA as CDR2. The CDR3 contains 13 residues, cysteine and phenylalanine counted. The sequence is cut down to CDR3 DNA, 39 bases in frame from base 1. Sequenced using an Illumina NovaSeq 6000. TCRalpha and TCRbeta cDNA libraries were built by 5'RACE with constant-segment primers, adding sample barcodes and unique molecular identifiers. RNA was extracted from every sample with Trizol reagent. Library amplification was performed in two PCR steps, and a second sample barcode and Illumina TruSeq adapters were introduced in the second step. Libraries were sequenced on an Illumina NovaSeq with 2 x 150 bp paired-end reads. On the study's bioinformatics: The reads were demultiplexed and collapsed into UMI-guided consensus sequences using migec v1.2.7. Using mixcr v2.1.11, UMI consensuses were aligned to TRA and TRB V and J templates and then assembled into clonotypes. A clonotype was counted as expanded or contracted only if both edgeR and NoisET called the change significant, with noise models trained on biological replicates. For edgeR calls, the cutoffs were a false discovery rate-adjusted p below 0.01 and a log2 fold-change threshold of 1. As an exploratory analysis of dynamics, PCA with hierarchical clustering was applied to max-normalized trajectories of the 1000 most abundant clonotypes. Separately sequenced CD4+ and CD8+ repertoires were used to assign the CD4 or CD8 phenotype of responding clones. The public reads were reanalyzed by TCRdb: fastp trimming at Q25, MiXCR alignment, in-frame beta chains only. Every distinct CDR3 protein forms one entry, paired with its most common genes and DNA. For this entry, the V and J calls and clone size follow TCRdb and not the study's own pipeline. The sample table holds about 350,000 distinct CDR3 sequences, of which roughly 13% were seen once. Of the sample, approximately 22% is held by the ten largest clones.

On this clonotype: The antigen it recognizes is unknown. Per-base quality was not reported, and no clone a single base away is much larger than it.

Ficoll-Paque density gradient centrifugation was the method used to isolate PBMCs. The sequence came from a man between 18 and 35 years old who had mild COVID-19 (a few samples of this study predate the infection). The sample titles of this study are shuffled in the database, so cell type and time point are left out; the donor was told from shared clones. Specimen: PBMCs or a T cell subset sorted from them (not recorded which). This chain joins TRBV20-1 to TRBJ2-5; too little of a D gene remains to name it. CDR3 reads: CSAREGSSETQYF. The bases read TGCAGTGCTAGAGAGGGTAGCAGTGAGACCCAGTACTTC.